This is a list of T cell receptor beta chains from one sample in a study of blood T cell repertoires in COVID-19. The table came from immunoSEQ multiplex PCR; TCRdb's copy has only in-frame clones and leaves some out. This sample has around 250,000 clones, with roughly 80% found just once. Material: PBMCs or T cells enriched from blood (not recorded which). Receptors originate from a man aged 35-49 years who had been exposed to COVID-19. Both conserved end residues are part of each CDR3. A D gene is named only where the DNA matches it firmly. Clone size, where shown, is once, few, many, or a class for clones that have expanded.

clone size: NA; J gene: TRBJ2-1; V gene: TRBV18; D gene: TRBD2; CDR3 DNA: TGTGCCAGCTCACCACCTAGCGGGAATACTAACAATGAGCAGTTCTTC; CDR3 protein: CASSPPSGNTNNEQFF
clone size: NA; J gene: TRBJ1-1; V gene: TRBV6-5; D gene: NA; CDR3 DNA: TGTGCCAGCAGTTACGGGCAGTCGGGGAAAGCTTTCTTT; CDR3 protein: CASSYGQSGKAFF
clone size: NA; J gene: TRBJ2-2; V gene: TRBV13; D gene: TRBD2; CDR3 DNA: TGTGCCAGCATCCGTCCGGGCCGGGGGGTAATGGGGATCCCCACCGGGGAGCTGTTTTTT; CDR3 protein: CASIRPGRGVMGIPTGELFF
clone size: NA; J gene: TRBJ2-1; V gene: TRBV7-2; D gene: TRBD2; CDR3 DNA: TGTGCCAGCAGCACACTCATTCTAGCGGGGTTGGCAAATGAGCAGTTCTTC; CDR3 protein: CASSTLILAGLANEQFF
clone size: once; J gene: TRBJ1-1; V gene: TRBV21-1; D gene: NA; CDR3 DNA: TGTGCCAGCATCGTCGGGAAGTCGAACACTGAAGCTTTCTTT; CDR3 protein: CASIVGKSNTEAFF
clone size: NA; J gene: TRBJ2-7; V gene: TRBV29-1; D gene: NA; CDR3 DNA: TGCAGCGTTCGCCGGGCGGGCGAGCAGTACTTC; CDR3 protein: CSVRRAGEQYF
clone size: once; J gene: TRBJ1-1; V gene: TRBV5-6; D gene: TRBD1; CDR3 DNA: TGTGCCAGCAGGACAGGGACGACTGAAGCTTTCTTT; CDR3 protein: CASRTGTTEAFF
clone size: NA; J gene: TRBJ2-2; V gene: TRBV7-9; D gene: NA; CDR3 DNA: TGTGCCAGCGGAGCATCTAGGGGGAATAGGGACACCGGGGAGCTGTTTTTT; CDR3 protein: CASGASRGNRDTGELFF
clone size: NA; J gene: TRBJ1-1; V gene: TRBV12-3/TRBV12-4; D gene: TRBD1; CDR3 DNA: TGTGCCAGCAGTCTCCGGGACAGGTCTGGAGCTTTCTTT; CDR3 protein: CASSLRDRSGAFF
clone size: NA; J gene: TRBJ1-2; V gene: TRBV5-1; D gene: NA; CDR3 DNA: TGCGCCAGCAGCTTTGGGCAAGGGGACTATGGCTACACCTTC; CDR3 protein: CASSFGQGDYGYTF
clone size: NA; J gene: TRBJ1-6; V gene: TRBV19; D gene: NA; CDR3 DNA: TGTGCCAGTAGTCGAACCGGGACATTCAATTCACCCCTCCACTTT; CDR3 protein: CASSRTGTFNSPLHF
clone size: NA; J gene: TRBJ2-3; V gene: TRBV7-8; D gene: TRBD2; CDR3 DNA: TGTGCCAGCAGCTTAGCCCCAGCGGGGACAGATACGCAGTATTTT; CDR3 protein: CASSLAPAGTDTQYF
clone size: few; J gene: TRBJ2-1; V gene: TRBV29-1; D gene: NA; CDR3 DNA: TGCAGCGTTCCTGCCGGGGCGGGAAACAATGAGCAGTTCTTC; CDR3 protein: CSVPAGAGNNEQFF
clone size: few; J gene: TRBJ2-1; V gene: TRBV18; D gene: TRBD2; CDR3 DNA: TGTGCCAGCTCACCAGGGACTAGCGGAGAAAACTACAATGAGCAGTTCTTC; CDR3 protein: CASSPGTSGENYNEQFF
clone size: once; J gene: TRBJ1-1; V gene: TRBV29-1; D gene: TRBD1; CDR3 DNA: TGCAGCGCGGGTAGGACAGGGAGACTAATGAACACTGAAGCTTTCTTT; CDR3 protein: CSAGRTGRLMNTEAFF
clone size: NA; J gene: TRBJ2-7; V gene: TRBV15; D gene: NA; CDR3 DNA: TGTGCCACCAGCCGGGAGACCCGTGGGGCCTACGAGCAGTACTTC; CDR3 protein: CATSRETRGAYEQYF
clone size: NA; J gene: TRBJ2-1; V gene: TRBV11-2; D gene: TRBD2; CDR3 DNA: TGTGCCAGCAACCTACTAGCGGGATCCTACAATGAGCAGTTCTTC; CDR3 protein: CASNLLAGSYNEQFF
clone size: NA; J gene: TRBJ2-1; V gene: TRBV10-1; D gene: TRBD2; CDR3 DNA: TGCGCCAGCAGAGACAAGCGGGACTCCTACAATGAGCAGTTCTTC; CDR3 protein: CASRDKRDSYNEQFF
clone size: NA; J gene: TRBJ2-1; V gene: TRBV6-6; D gene: TRBD2; CDR3 DNA: TGTGCCAGCAGCCCCCAATCGGGACTAGCTGCTAATGAGCAGTTCTTC; CDR3 protein: CASSPQSGLAANEQFF
clone size: NA; J gene: TRBJ1-5; V gene: TRBV30; D gene: TRBD1; CDR3 DNA: TGTGCCTGGAAACCACAGGGGGCAGCGGGCAATCAGCCCCAGCATTTT; CDR3 protein: CAWKPQGAAGNQPQHF
clone size: NA; J gene: TRBJ1-5; V gene: TRBV19; D gene: NA; CDR3 DNA: TGTGCCAGTAGTCCGAACAGGAGCAATCAGCCCCAGCATTTT; CDR3 protein: CASSPNRSNQPQHF
clone size: few; J gene: TRBJ2-3; V gene: TRBV19; D gene: NA; CDR3 DNA: TGTGCCAGTAGTTCGGACACCGCTAGCACAGATACGCAGTATTTT; CDR3 protein: CASSSDTASTDTQYF
clone size: NA; J gene: TRBJ2-1; V gene: TRBV18; D gene: NA; CDR3 DNA: TGTGCCAGCTCACCCGCGACTAGCTACAATGAGCAGTTCTTC; CDR3 protein: CASSPATSYNEQFF
clone size: NA; J gene: TRBJ2-5; V gene: TRBV30; D gene: TRBD2; CDR3 DNA: TGTGCCTGGAGTCCGCCTGTGGCGGGAGTGGGGACCCAGTACTTC; CDR3 protein: CAWSPPVAGVGTQYF
clone size: NA; J gene: TRBJ1-1; V gene: TRBV18; D gene: NA; CDR3 DNA: TGTGCCAGCTCGCCCAGTGCGAACACTGAAGCTTTCTTT; CDR3 protein: CASSPSANTEAFF
clone size: NA; J gene: TRBJ1-1; V gene: TRBV18; D gene: TRBD1; CDR3 DNA: TGTGCCAGCTCACCGACAGGGGGCTCGGACACTGAAGCTTTCTTT; CDR3 protein: CASSPTGGSDTEAFF
clone size: once; J gene: TRBJ1-2; V gene: TRBV5-1; D gene: TRBD1; CDR3 DNA: TGCGCCAGCAGCAACGGACAGGGCCAGGGCTACACCTTC; CDR3 protein: CASSNGQGQGYTF
clone size: NA; J gene: TRBJ2-3; V gene: TRBV7-7; D gene: TRBD2; CDR3 DNA: TGTGCTAGCAGCCAGCTAGCGGGCGGTGCAGATACGCAGTATTTT; CDR3 protein: CASSQLAGGADTQYF
clone size: NA; J gene: TRBJ1-2; V gene: TRBV11-2; D gene: TRBD1; CDR3 DNA: TGTGCCAGCAGCTTAGGGGGACAGGGATATGGCTACACCTTC; CDR3 protein: CASSLGGQGYGYTF
clone size: NA; J gene: TRBJ2-1; V gene: TRBV5-1; D gene: NA; CDR3 DNA: TGCGCCAGCAGCTTGGCCGTTGGTAGCGGACCCTACAATGAGCAGTTCTTC; CDR3 protein: CASSLAVGSGPYNEQFF
clone size: NA; J gene: TRBJ1-5; V gene: TRBV5-5; D gene: NA; CDR3 DNA: TGTGCCAGCAGCTTAGGGGAACGAAATCAGCCCCAGCATTTT; CDR3 protein: CASSLGERNQPQHF
clone size: NA; J gene: TRBJ1-1; V gene: TRBV5-1; D gene: NA; CDR3 DNA: TGCGCCAGCAGCTTGGCGAGGGACACCCCAAGGGGTACTGAAGCTTTCTTT; CDR3 protein: CASSLARDTPRGTEAFF
clone size: NA; J gene: TRBJ2-2; V gene: TRBV7-3; D gene: NA; CDR3 DNA: TGTGCCAGCAGCTTAACGTCATCCCGGGGAACCGGGGAGCTGTTTTTT; CDR3 protein: CASSLTSSRGTGELFF
clone size: NA; J gene: TRBJ2-7; V gene: TRBV24-1; D gene: TRBD1; CDR3 DNA: TGTGCCACCAGTGATCCCGCAGGGACAGGGGAAACCTACGAGCAGTACTTC; CDR3 protein: CATSDPAGTGETYEQYF
clone size: NA; J gene: TRBJ1-5; V gene: TRBV29-1; D gene: NA; CDR3 DNA: TGCAGCGTTTCGGCGGGCGTGGAGCAGCCCCAGCATTTT; CDR3 protein: CSVSAGVEQPQHF
clone size: NA; J gene: TRBJ2-1; V gene: TRBV29-1; D gene: NA; CDR3 DNA: TGCAGCGTTGGAAGCGAGGAGCAGTTCTTC; CDR3 protein: CSVGSEEQFF
clone size: NA; J gene: TRBJ2-1; V gene: TRBV18; D gene: NA; CDR3 DNA: TGTGCCAGCTCACTTGGTTCTAAACTCAATGAGCAGTTCTTC; CDR3 protein: CASSLGSKLNEQFF
clone size: NA; J gene: TRBJ2-7; V gene: TRBV7-9; D gene: TRBD1; CDR3 DNA: TGTGCCAGCAGCCTACGACAGGGGCCCGAGCAGTACTTC; CDR3 protein: CASSLRQGPEQYF
clone size: NA; J gene: TRBJ2-6; V gene: TRBV2; D gene: NA; CDR3 DNA: TGTGCCAGCGGCCAACCAGGGTCTGGGGCCAACGTCCTGACTTTC; CDR3 protein: CASGQPGSGANVLTF
clone size: NA; J gene: TRBJ2-7; V gene: TRBV10-3; D gene: TRBD2; CDR3 DNA: TGTGCCATCAGTAGGGCTAGCGGGCGATACGAGCAGTACTTC; CDR3 protein: CAISRASGRYEQYF
clone size: NA; J gene: TRBJ2-6; V gene: TRBV6-5; D gene: NA; CDR3 DNA: TGTGCCAGCGGGGGGAGATCTGGGGCCAACGTCCTGACTTTC; CDR3 protein: CASGGRSGANVLTF
clone size: NA; J gene: TRBJ2-7; V gene: TRBV20-1; D gene: TRBD2; CDR3 DNA: TGCAGTGCTAGTAAAGCGGGGATTTCCTACGAGCAGTACTTC; CDR3 protein: CSASKAGISYEQYF
clone size: NA; J gene: TRBJ1-1; V gene: TRBV5-5; D gene: TRBD1; CDR3 DNA: TGTGCCAGCAGCTTGCAGGAGACAGGGGGTAGAGGGGCGAACACTGAAGCTTTCTTT; CDR3 protein: CASSLQETGGRGANTEAFF
clone size: NA; J gene: TRBJ2-7; V gene: TRBV7-3; D gene: TRBD2; CDR3 DNA: TGTGCCAGCAGCCCCTACGGGGCTAGCGGGTACGAGCAGTACTTC; CDR3 protein: CASSPYGASGYEQYF
clone size: NA; J gene: TRBJ2-3; V gene: TRBV3-1/TRBV3-2; D gene: TRBD2; CDR3 DNA: TGTGCCAGCAGCCCTAGCGGGAGGGGAACAGATACGCAGTATTTT; CDR3 protein: CASSPSGRGTDTQYF
clone size: once; J gene: TRBJ2-4; V gene: TRBV6-5; D gene: NA; CDR3 DNA: TGTGCCAGCAGTACGACGTCAGGCGGGAACATTCAGTACTTC; CDR3 protein: CASSTTSGGNIQYF
clone size: NA; J gene: TRBJ2-3; V gene: TRBV30; D gene: TRBD1; CDR3 DNA: TGTGCCTGGAGGGAGAGAAGGGACAGACTAACAGATACGCAGTATTTT; CDR3 protein: CAWRERRDRLTDTQYF
clone size: NA; J gene: TRBJ1-5; V gene: TRBV2; D gene: NA; CDR3 DNA: TGTGCCAGCAGTGAGGAACAGGGCCAGCCCCAGCATTTT; CDR3 protein: CASSEEQGQPQHF
clone size: NA; J gene: TRBJ2-5; V gene: TRBV11-2; D gene: NA; CDR3 DNA: TGTGCCAGCAGCGAGAATCAAGAGACCCAGTACTTC; CDR3 protein: CASSENQETQYF
clone size: NA; J gene: TRBJ1-5; V gene: TRBV7-9; D gene: TRBD1; CDR3 DNA: TGTGCCAGCAGCGCGGGGGACAGGGGGCCGAATCAGCCCCAGCATTTT; CDR3 protein: CASSAGDRGPNQPQHF
clone size: NA; J gene: TRBJ2-5; V gene: TRBV29-1; D gene: TRBD1; CDR3 DNA: TGCAGCGTTACCCGGACAGGGACGGAGACCCAGTACTTC; CDR3 protein: CSVTRTGTETQYF
clone size: NA; J gene: TRBJ1-2; V gene: TRBV19; D gene: NA; CDR3 DNA: TGTGCCAGTATTAAGGACAGAAACTATGGCTACACCTTC; CDR3 protein: CASIKDRNYGYTF
clone size: NA; J gene: TRBJ1-2; V gene: TRBV9; D gene: NA; CDR3 DNA: TGTGCCAGCAGCGTGGGGAGCTCCCGGTATGGCTACACCTTC; CDR3 protein: CASSVGSSRYGYTF
clone size: NA; J gene: TRBJ2-5; V gene: TRBV11-3; D gene: TRBD2; CDR3 DNA: TGTGCCAGCAGCTTATGGGTAGCGGGCCAAGAGACCCAGTACTTC; CDR3 protein: CASSLWVAGQETQYF